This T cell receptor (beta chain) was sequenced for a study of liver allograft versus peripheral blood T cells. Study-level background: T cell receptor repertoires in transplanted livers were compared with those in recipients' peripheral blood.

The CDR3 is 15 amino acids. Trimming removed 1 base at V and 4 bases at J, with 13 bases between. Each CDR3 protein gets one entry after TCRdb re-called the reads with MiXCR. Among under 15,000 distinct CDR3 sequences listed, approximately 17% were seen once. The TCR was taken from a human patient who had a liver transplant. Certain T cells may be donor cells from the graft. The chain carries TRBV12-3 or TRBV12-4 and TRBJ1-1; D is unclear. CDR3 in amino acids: CASSLGRAEGTEAFF. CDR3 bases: TGTGCCAGCAGTTTAGGGAGGGCCGAGGGCACTGAAGCTTTCTTT.